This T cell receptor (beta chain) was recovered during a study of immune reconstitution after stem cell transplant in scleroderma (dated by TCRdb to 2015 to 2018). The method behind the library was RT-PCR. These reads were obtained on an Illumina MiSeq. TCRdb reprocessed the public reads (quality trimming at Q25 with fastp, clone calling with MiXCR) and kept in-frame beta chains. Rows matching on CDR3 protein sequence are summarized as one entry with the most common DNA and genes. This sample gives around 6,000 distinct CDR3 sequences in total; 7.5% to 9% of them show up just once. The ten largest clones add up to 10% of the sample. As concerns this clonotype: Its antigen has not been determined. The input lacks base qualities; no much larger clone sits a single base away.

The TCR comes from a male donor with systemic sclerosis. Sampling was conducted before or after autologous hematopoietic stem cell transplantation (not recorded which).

The DNA sequence is given as TGTGCCACCCGGTGGGGTGCAACTAATGAAAAACTGTTTTTT. Its protein is CATRWGATNEKLFF. Here the chain combines TRBV10-3 and TRBJ1-4, with no confidently assigned D gene. Between the V and J ends, shortened by 10 bases and 0 bases respectively, the junction contains 12 bases. Taken from cysteine to phenylalanine, the CDR3 has 14 residues. The entry retains the CDR3 DNA only, 42 bases that are in frame from base 1. CDR1 ENHRY and CDR2 SYGVKD were looked up in the germline V gene.